This T cell receptor beta chain was documented in a study of T cells in Graves' hyperthyroidism and ophthalmopathy. The source material, RNA transcripts, was used to amplify TCR beta CDR3 regions. The TCR CDR3 was amplified in a first-round RT-PCR using the HTBI primer set. Via MiXCR, TCRdb re-called the multiplex PCR reads, giving one row per CDR3 protein. This table has about 570,000 distinct CDR3 sequences, approximately 15% appearing once. CDR3 length: 16 amino acids. Trimming removed 3 bases from V and 5 bases from J; junction bases left unmatched: 6. The germline V gene encodes CDR1 SGHKS and CDR2 YYEKEE (reference sequence). At least ten counts were recorded for this clonotype.

The sequenced material came from blood. This rearrangement joins TRBV5-5 to TRBJ2-2, with 11 bases matching TRBD1. The TCR sequence derives from a woman in her 40s with Graves' hyperthyroidism. CDR3: CASSSSDRGRTGELFF. The CDR3 nucleotides are TGTGCCAGCAGCTCTTCGGACAGGGGGCGTACCGGGGAGCTGTTTTTT. Full variable domain (rest looked up from reference TRBV5-5 and TRBJ2-2): DAGVTQSPTHLIKTRGQQVTLRCSPISGHKSVSWYQQVLGQGPQFIFQYYEKEERGRGNFPDRFSARQFPNYSSELNVNALLLGDSALYLCASSSSDRGRTGELFFGEGSRLTVL.